Below are 8 T cell receptor beta chains sequenced from a single sample in a study of T-cell reconstitution after alpha-beta-depleted transplantation in children. Using unique molecular identifiers, the investigators prepared the TCRbeta library. In TCRdb, the PCR reads were re-called with MiXCR into one record per CDR3 protein. The sample carries under 300,000 distinct CDR3 sequences, approximately 10% recorded once. Sequenced here: peripheral blood, sampled 180 days after TCRalphabeta/CD19-depleted stem cell transplant. These TCRs come from a male patient under 10 years old who had a stem cell transplant for chronic granulomatous disease, so the T cells may come from the graft donor.

The chain is built from TRBV2 and TRBJ1-3; D is undetermined. The CDR3 runs to 11 residues. V lost 6 bases, J lost 7 bases, and 7 bases lay in between. Germline assignment: CDR1 SNHLY and CDR2 FYNNEI. The CDR3 region has the DNA TGTGCCAGCAGCAGGAGCAACACCATATATTTT. This sequence encodes CASSRSNTIYF. Full variable domain (outside the CDR3, taken from reference TRBV2 and TRBJ1-3): EPEVTQTPSHQVTQMGQEVILRCVPISNHLYFYWYRQILGQKVEFLVSFYNNEISEKSEIFDDQFSVERPDGSNFTLKIRSTKLEDSAMYFCASSRSNTIYFGEGSWLTVV.

The chain links TRBV4-3 to TRBJ2-1; 10 bases fit TRBD2. The V gene's germline CDR1 is LGHNA and CDR2 YSLEER. The V segment lost 0 bases and the J segment 6 bases; nucleotides outside the gene matches: 14. The CDR3 contains 19 residues. CDR3 loop: CASSQDTAGGQVRLNEQFF. The CDR3 DNA follows: TGCGCCAGCAGCCAAGATACAGCGGGGGGGCAGGTGCGACTCAATGAGCAGTTCTTC.

In this sample, this clonotype turned up many times. The chain has TRBV27 and TRBJ2-5; 11 nucleotides agree with TRBD2. Looked up from germline, CDR1 is MNHEY and CDR2 is SMNVEV (reference sequence). This CDR3 contains 20 residues. The ends lost 2 bases at V and 0 bases at J; junction bases unmatched: 14. CDR3 sequence (DNA): TGTGCCAGCAGTTTAATTTCGTCACTCGGGACTAGCGGAGACCAAGAGACCCAGTACTTC. Its translation: CASSLISSLGTSGDQETQYF.

This clonotype was found many times. The chain employs TRBV6-5 and TRBJ2-5; D gene unclear. The CDR3 is 14 residues long. CDR1 is MNHEY and CDR2 is SVGAGI in the germline V gene. The ends were cut back, 2 bases at V and 3 bases at J, with 10 bases in the middle. The CDR3 DNA sequence: TGTGCCAGCAGTTACGCCCTAGTAAAAGAGACCCAGTACTTC. Encoded protein: CASSYALVKETQYF.

As concerns this clonotype: This clone may be a read error of a much larger clone one base away. This rearrangement joins TRBV7-2 to TRBJ2-1, with 7 positions matching TRBD1. J gave up 1 base and V 10 bases, and 10 bases lay outside the gene matches. Germline V lookup: CDR1 SGHTA, CDR2 FQGNSA. The CDR3 sequence is 15 residues long. The CDR3 here is CATTRGSPSYNEQFF. CDR3 nucleotide sequence: TGTGCCACCACCAGGGGGTCCCCATCCTACAATGAGCAGTTCTTC.

This clonotype was observed many times. The V gene is TRBV6-6, the J gene TRBJ1-2; possible D gene TRBD1, 5 bases. This CDR3 has 12 amino acids. Germline values: CDR1 MNHNY, CDR2 SVGAGI (reference sequence). Trimming cost V 4 bases and J 5 bases, with 8 bases left between them. Here the CDR3 reads CASSFRVYGYTF. In DNA form, the CDR3 reads TGTGCCAGCAGTTTCAGGGTTTATGGCTACACCTTC.

This clonotype was recorded at least ten times. The gene calls are TRBV5-1 and TRBJ2-1; TRBD2 matches at 10 bases. CDR1 and CDR2 (germline): SGHRS, YFSETQ. CDR3 size: 16 residues. The trim removed 0 bases at V and 5 bases at J, leaving 5 bases unmatched. The CDR3 DNA sequence: TGCGCCAGCAGCTTGGGCGGACTAGCGGCGAACAATGAGCAGTTCTTC. Residues: CASSLGGLAANNEQFF.

The chain carries TRBV18 and TRBJ2-7; 8 bases align to TRBD1. Looked up from germline, CDR1 is KGHSH and CDR2 is LQKENI. After removal of 1 base from V and 4 bases from J, the junction contained 6 bases not matched to a gene. This CDR3 region has 15 residues. The CDR3 nucleotides are TGTGCCAGCTCACCACTTAGGACAGGGAATTACGAGCAGTACTTC. Translation: CASSPLRTGNYEQYF.